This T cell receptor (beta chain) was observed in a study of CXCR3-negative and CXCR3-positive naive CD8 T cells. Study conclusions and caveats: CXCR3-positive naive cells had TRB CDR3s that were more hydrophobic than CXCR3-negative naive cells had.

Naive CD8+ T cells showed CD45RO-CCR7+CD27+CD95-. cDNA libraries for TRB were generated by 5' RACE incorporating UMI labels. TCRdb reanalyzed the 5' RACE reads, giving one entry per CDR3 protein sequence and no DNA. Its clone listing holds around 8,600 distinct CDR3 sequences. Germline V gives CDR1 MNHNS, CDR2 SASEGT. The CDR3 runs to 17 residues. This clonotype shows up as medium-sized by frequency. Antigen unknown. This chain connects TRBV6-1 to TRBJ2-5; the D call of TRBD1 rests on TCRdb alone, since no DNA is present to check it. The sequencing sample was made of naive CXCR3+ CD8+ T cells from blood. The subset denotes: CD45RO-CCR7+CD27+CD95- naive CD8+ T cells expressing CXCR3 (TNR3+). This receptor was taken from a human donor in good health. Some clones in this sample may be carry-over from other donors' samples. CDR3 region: CASSEAPDGWGVETQYF.